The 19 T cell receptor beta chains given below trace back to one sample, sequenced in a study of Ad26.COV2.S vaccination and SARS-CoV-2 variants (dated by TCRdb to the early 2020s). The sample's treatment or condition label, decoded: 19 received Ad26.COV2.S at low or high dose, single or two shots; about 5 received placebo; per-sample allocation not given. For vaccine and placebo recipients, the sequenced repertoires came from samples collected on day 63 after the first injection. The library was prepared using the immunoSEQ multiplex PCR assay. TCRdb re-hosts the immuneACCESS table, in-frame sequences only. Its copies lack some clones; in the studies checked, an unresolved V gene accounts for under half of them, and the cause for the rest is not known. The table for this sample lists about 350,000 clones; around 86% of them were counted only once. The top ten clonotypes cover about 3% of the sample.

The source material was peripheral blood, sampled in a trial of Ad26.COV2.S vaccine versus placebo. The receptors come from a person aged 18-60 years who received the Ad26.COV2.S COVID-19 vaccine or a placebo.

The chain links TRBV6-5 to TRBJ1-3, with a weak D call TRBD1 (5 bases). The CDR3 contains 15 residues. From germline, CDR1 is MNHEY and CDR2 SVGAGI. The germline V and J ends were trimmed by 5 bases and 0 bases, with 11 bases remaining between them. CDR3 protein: CASSRDPTSGNTIYF. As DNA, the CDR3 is TGTGCCAGCAGTCGGGACCCTACCTCTGGAAACACCATATATTTT.

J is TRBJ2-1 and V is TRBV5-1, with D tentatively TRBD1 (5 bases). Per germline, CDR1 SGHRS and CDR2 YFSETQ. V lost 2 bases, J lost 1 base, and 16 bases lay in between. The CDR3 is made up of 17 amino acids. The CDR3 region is CASSFRVGYRSYNEQFF. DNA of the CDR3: TGCGCCAGCAGCTTCAGGGTGGGCTATAGGTCCTACAATGAGCAGTTCTTC.

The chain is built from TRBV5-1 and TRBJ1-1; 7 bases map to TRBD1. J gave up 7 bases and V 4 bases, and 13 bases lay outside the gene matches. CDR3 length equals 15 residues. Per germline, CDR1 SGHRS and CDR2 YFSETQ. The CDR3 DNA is TGCGCCAGCAGCCTTCCGGGGGACAGTCTAAATGAAGCTTTCTTT. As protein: CASSLPGDSLNEAFF.

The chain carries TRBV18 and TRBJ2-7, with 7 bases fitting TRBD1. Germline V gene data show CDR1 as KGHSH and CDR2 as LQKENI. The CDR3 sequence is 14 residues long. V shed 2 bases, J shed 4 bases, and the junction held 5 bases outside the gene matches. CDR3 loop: CASSPEHRGYEQYF. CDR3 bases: TGTGCCAGCTCACCAGAGCACAGGGGTTACGAGCAGTACTTC. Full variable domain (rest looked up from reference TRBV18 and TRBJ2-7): NAGVMQNPRHLVRRRGQEARLRCSPMKGHSHVYWYRQLPEEGLKFMVYLQKENIIDESGMPKERFSAEFPKEGPSILRIQQVVRGDSAAYFCASSPEHRGYEQYFGPGTRLTVT.

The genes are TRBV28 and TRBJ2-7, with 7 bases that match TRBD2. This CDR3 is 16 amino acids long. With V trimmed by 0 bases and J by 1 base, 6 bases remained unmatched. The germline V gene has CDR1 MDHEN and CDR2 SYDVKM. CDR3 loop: CASSLWRGGESYEQYF. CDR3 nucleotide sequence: TGTGCCAGCAGTTTATGGCGCGGGGGAGAGTCCTACGAGCAGTACTTC.

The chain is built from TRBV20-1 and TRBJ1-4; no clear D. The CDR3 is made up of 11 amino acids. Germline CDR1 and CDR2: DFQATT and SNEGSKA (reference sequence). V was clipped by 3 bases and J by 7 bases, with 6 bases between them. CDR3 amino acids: CSASPSEKLFF. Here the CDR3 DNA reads TGCAGTGCTAGTCCGAGTGAAAAACTGTTTTTT.

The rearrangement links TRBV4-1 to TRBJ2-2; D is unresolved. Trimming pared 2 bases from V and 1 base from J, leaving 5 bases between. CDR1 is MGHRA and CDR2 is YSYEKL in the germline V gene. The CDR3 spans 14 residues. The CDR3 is CASSQWENTGELFF. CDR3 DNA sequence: TGCGCCAGCAGCCAATGGGAGAACACCGGGGAGCTGTTTTTT.

CDR3 sequence: CASRPSGMIETQYF. CDR3 sequence (DNA): TGTGCCAGCAGACCTAGCGGTATGATCGAGACCCAGTACTTC. The genes are TRBV6-5 and TRBJ2-5; 7 bases match TRBD2. The CDR3 is made up of 14 amino acids. The V gene end was trimmed by 6 bases and the J gene end by 5 bases; junction bases not matched to a gene: 9. In germline, CDR1 is MNHEY, CDR2 SVGAGI.

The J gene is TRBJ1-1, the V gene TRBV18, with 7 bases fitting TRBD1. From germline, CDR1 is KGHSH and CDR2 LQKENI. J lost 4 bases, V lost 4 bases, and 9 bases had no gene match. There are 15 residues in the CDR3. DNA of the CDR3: TGTGCCAGCTCACTGTCAGGGGGTTTGGGCACTGAAGCTTTCTTT. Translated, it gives CASSLSGGLGTEAFF.

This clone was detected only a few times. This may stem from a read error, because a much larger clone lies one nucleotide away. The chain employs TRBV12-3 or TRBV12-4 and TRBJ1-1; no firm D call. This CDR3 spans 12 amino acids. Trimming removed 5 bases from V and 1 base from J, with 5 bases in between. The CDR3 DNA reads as TGTGCCAGCAGTCCCCCGAACACTGAAGCTTTCTTT. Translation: CASSPPNTEAFF.

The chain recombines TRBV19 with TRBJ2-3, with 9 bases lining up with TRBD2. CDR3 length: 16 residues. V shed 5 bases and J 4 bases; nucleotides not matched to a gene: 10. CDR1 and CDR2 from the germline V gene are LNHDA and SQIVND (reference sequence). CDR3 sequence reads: CASSSSPAGGSDTQYF. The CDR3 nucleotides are TGTGCCAGTAGTTCCTCCCCGGCGGGGGGGTCAGATACGCAGTATTTT. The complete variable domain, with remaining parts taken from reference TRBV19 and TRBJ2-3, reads DGGITQSPKYLFRKEGQNVTLSCEQNLNHDAMYWYRQDPGQGLRLIYYSQIVNDFQKGDIAEGYSVSREKKESFPLTVTSAQKNPTAFYLCASSSSPAGGSDTQYFGPGTRLTVL.

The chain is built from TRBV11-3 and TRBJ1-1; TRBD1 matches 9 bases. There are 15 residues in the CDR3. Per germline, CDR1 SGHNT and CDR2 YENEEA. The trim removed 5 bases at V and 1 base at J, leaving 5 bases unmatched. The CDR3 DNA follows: TGTGCCAGCAGCCCTGGGACAGGGCCGAACACTGAAGCTTTCTTT. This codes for CASSPGTGPNTEAFF. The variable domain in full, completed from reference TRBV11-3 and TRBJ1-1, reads EAGVVQSPRYKIIEKKQPVAFWCNPISGHNTLYWYLQNLGQGPELLIRYENEEAVDDSQLPKDRFSAERLKGVDSTLKIQPAELGDSAVYLCASSPGTGPNTEAFFGQGTRLTVV.

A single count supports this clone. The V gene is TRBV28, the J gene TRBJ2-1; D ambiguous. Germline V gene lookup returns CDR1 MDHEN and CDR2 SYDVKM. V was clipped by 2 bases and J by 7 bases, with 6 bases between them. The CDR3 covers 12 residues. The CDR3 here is CASSLRVNEQFF. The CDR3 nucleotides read TGTGCCAGCAGTTTACGGGTAAATGAGCAGTTCTTC.

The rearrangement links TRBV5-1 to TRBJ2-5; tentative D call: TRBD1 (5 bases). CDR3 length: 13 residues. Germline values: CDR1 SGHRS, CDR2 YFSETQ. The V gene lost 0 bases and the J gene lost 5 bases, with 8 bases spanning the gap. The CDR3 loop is CASSLAQEETQYF. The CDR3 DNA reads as TGCGCCAGCAGCTTGGCACAGGAGGAGACCCAGTACTTC.

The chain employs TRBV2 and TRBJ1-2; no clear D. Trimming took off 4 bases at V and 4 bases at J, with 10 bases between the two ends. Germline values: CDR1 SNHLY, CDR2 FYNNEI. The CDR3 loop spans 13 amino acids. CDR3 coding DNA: TGTGCCAGCAGTGGTATGGAGGTCTATGGCTACACCTTC. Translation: CASSGMEVYGYTF. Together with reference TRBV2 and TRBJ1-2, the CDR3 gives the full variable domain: EPEVTQTPSHQVTQMGQEVILRCVPISNHLYFYWYRQILGQKVEFLVSFYNNEISEKSEIFDDQFSVERPDGSNFTLKIRSTKLEDSAMYFCASSGMEVYGYTFGSGTRLTVV.

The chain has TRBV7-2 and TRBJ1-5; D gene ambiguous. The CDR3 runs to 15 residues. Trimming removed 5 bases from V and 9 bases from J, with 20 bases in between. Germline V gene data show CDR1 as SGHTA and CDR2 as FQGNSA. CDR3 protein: CASSLAAGRVWPQHF. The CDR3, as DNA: TGTGCCAGCAGCCTTGCCGCCGGTAGGGTTTGGCCCCAGCATTTT.

The CDR3 protein is CAWKTGPYEQYF. The CDR3 DNA reads as TGTGCCTGGAAGACAGGGCCCTACGAGCAGTACTTC. The J gene is TRBJ2-7, the V gene TRBV30; TRBD1 agrees at 7 bases. Germline assignment: CDR1 GTSNPN and CDR2 SVGIG (reference sequence). V gave up 4 bases and J gave up 2 bases; unmatched junction bases: 2. This CDR3 has 12 amino acids.

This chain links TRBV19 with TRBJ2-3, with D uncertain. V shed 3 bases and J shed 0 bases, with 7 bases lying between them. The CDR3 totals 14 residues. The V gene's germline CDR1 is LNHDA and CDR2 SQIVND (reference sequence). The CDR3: CASSIVGSTDTQYF. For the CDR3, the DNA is TGTGCCAGTAGTATCGTAGGTAGCACAGATACGCAGTATTTT.

CDR3 protein: CASSDSGGAYNEQFF. The CDR3 coding sequence is TGTGCCAGCAGCGATAGCGGGGGGGCCTACAATGAGCAGTTCTTC. This sequence joins TRBV9 and TRBJ2-1; 11 bases map to TRBD2. The CDR3 extends over 15 amino acids. The germline gives CDR1 SGDLS, CDR2 YYNGEE. With V trimmed by 3 bases and J by 2 bases, 1 base remained unmatched.